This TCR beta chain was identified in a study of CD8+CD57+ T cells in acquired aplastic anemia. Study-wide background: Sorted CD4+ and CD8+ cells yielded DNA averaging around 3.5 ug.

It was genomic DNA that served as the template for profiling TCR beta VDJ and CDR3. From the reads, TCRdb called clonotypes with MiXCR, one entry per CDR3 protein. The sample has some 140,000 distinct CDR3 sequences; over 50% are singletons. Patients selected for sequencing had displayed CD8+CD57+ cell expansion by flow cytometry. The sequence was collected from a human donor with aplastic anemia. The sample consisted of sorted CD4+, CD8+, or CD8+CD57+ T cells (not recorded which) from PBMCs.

CDR3 bases: TGCAGCGTTGGGGGGGACGGGGCAGGATATGGCTACACCTTC. Translation: CSVGGDGAGYGYTF. The chain recombines TRBV29-1 with TRBJ1-2; D may be TRBD1 (5 bases). V dropped 4 bases and J dropped 5 bases, with 17 bases sitting between them. CDR1 and CDR2 from the germline V gene are SQVTM and ANQGSEA. CDR3 length: 14 residues.